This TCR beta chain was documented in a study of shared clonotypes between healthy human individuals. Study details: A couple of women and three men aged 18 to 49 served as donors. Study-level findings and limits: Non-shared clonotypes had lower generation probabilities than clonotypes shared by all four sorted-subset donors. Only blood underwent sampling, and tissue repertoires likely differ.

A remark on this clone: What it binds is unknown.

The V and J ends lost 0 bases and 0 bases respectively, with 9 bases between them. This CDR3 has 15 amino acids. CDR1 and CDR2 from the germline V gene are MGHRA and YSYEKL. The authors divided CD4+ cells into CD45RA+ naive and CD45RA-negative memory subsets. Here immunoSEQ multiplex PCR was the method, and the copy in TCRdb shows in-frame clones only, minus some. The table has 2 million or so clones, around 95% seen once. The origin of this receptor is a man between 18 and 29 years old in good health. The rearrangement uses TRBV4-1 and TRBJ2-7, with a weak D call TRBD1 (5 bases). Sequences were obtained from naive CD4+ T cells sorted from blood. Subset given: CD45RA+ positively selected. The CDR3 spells CASSQEGDLSYEQYF. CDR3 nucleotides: TGCGCCAGCAGCCAAGAAGGGGATCTCTCCTACGAGCAGTACTTC.